This note documents a single T cell receptor (beta chain) sequence. These data are taken from a study of HIV-infected patients and healthy controls. This CDR3 is built from 15 residues. V lost 6 bases and J 0 bases, leaving 12 bases between the germline ends. Per the germline V gene, CDR1 is LNHDA and CDR2 is SQIVND (reference sequence). TCRdb re-analysed the 5' RACE reads in MiXCR, keeping a single row per CDR3 protein. This table has about 18,000 distinct CDR3 sequences, about 17% appearing once. This clonotype was obtained from a human donor in good health. The chain recombines TRBV19 with TRBJ1-3; D not resolved. The sample comprised CD8+ T cells from blood. DNA of the CDR3: TGTGCCAGTAGGAGACCAATGAACTCTGGAAACACCATATATTTT. Residues: CASRRPMNSGNTIYF. The entire variable domain, with the rest obtained from reference TRBV19 and TRBJ1-3, is as follows: DGGITQSPKYLFRKEGQNVTLSCEQNLNHDAMYWYRQDPGQGLRLIYYSQIVNDFQKGDIAEGYSVSREKKESFPLTVTSAQKNPTAFYLCASRRPMNSGNTIYFGEGSWLTVV.